One and the same sample provided the 15 T cell receptor beta chains below, sequenced in a study of human T cells and chemical hapten exposure. TCRdb re-called the RACE reads through MiXCR, storing one row per CDR3 protein. The sample holds under 200,000 distinct CDR3 sequences; 28% are singletons and the top ten take around 2.3%. Regarding time point: patch test 3, about 24 weeks after DPC sensitization. Indicated treatment: therapeutic diphenylcyclopropenone sensitization with weekly scalp DPC. The material sequenced was whole blood, taken in connection with sensitization to the hapten diphenylcyclopropenone (DPC). All receptors come from a young woman with alopecia areata. Some clones in this sample may be carry-over from other donors' samples.

This chain joins TRBV14 and TRBJ2-3; no firm D call. Trimming cost V 6 bases and J 2 bases, with 21 bases left between them. Germline V lookup: CDR1 SGHDN, CDR2 FVKESK. The length of the CDR3 is 17 residues. The CDR3 loop reads CASSTDSTDSYTDTQYF. The CDR3 nucleotides are TGTGCCAGCAGTACCGACTCCACGGATAGTTACACAGATACGCAGTATTTT.

The chain is built from TRBV7-9 and TRBJ2-1, with a tentative D call TRBD2 (6 bases). This CDR3 is 16 amino acids long. V lost 1 base and J 5 bases, leaving 15 bases between the germline ends. Germline V gene lookup returns CDR1 SEHNR and CDR2 FQNEAQ (reference sequence). The chain's CDR3 is CASSLGAGSEHNEQFF. In DNA form, the CDR3 reads TGTGCCAGCAGCTTAGGGGCGGGGTCAGAACACAATGAGCAGTTCTTC.

This clonotype was counted at least ten times. The genes are TRBV12-3 or TRBV12-4 and TRBJ1-2; tentative D call: TRBD1 (5 bases). The germline V and J ends were trimmed by 6 bases and 13 bases, with 15 bases remaining between them. The CDR3 runs to 11 residues. For the CDR3, the DNA is TGTGCCAGCAGCCCTCCGGCAGGGCCCACCTTC. Protein: CASSPPAGPTF.

The V gene is TRBV4-1, the J gene TRBJ1-2, with TRBD1 matching over 7 bases. The CDR3 has 18 residues. V shed 5 bases, J shed 2 bases, and the junction held 17 bases outside the gene matches. CDR1 MGHRA and CDR2 YSYEKL come from the germline V gene. CDR3 nucleotides: TGCGCCAGCAGCGAGATACTCATGACAGGGAGTATGAACTATGGCTACACCTTC. This gives the protein CASSEILMTGSMNYGYTF.

This clonotype was seen more than once but under ten times. The chain recombines TRBV2 with TRBJ2-7, with D maybe TRBD1 (6 bases). V was shortened by 2 bases and J by 0 bases, with 11 bases between the two germline ends. CDR3 length: 15 residues. Germline loops: CDR1 SNHLY, CDR2 FYNNEI. The CDR3 sequence: CASSEWGRYSYEQYF. For the CDR3, the DNA is TGTGCCAGCAGTGAATGGGGGCGGTACTCCTACGAGCAGTACTTC.

This clonotype was recorded a few times. The CDR3 here is CASSRGLAGTDTQYF. The CDR3 region has the DNA TGTGCCAGCAGCCGGGGACTAGCGGGGACGGATACGCAGTATTTT. The rearrangement links TRBV5-5 to TRBJ2-3; 13 nucleotides line up with TRBD2. The CDR3 loop spans 15 amino acids. CDR1 and CDR2 (germline): SGHKS, YYEKEE (reference sequence). The V and J ends lost 4 bases and 6 bases, in that order; junction bases with no gene match: 5.

The V call is TRBV20-1, the J call TRBJ1-5, with 7 bases aligning to TRBD1. V was clipped by 4 bases and J by 3 bases; unmatched bases: 6. The CDR3 runs to 14 residues. Germline loops: CDR1 DFQATT, CDR2 SNEGSKA (reference sequence). The CDR3 is CSAITGQLNQPQHF. The CDR3 DNA is TGCAGTGCTATCACGGGACAGCTCAATCAGCCCCAGCATTTT.

This chain connects TRBV21-1 to TRBJ1-1; TRBD1 is taken as the D call from the table, unchecked against the DNA. TRBV21-1 is a listed pseudogene. This CDR3 region has 13 residues. CDR3 residues: CATHRYRDTEAFF. CDR3 DNA: TGTGCCACCCATCGTTACAGGGACACTGAAGCTTTCTTT.

This clonotype was seen only once. This chain uses TRBV7-2 with TRBJ2-4; 7 bases map to TRBD1. Per the germline V gene, CDR1 is SGHTA and CDR2 is FQGNSA. This CDR3 contains 15 residues. V lost 6 bases, J lost 0 bases, and 5 bases stayed unmatched. The CDR3 loop is CASRATGIAKNIQYF. The CDR3, as DNA: TGTGCCAGCAGGGCGACAGGGATAGCCAAAAACATTCAGTACTTC.

In DNA, the CDR3 is TGTGCCAGCAGCCCTGGGGCGAGCCGAAACTACGAGCAGTACTTC. Residues: CASSPGASRNYEQYF. The chain employs TRBV28 and TRBJ2-7; D is perhaps TRBD1 (5 bases). The V end was cut by 6 bases, the J end by 3 bases, with 18 bases between. The germline CDR1 and CDR2 sequences are MDHEN and SYDVKM. CDR3 length equals 15 residues.

In this sample, this clonotype turned up once. This sequence joins TRBV27 and TRBJ2-1, with TRBD2 matching over 16 bases. The CDR3 has 19 residues. The germline CDR1 and CDR2 sequences are MNHEY and SMNVEV (reference sequence). V shed 4 bases, J shed 1 base, and the junction held 7 bases outside the gene matches. The CDR3 region has the DNA TGTGCCAGCAGTTCCTTGGGACTAGCGGGGGGGCCGTCCTACAATGAGCAGTTCTTC. Its translation: CASSSLGLAGGPSYNEQFF.

The CDR3 DNA sequence: TGTGCCTGGGATACCGGGTCCTACGAGCAGTACTTC. Residues: CAWDTGSYEQYF. This rearrangement joins TRBV30 to TRBJ2-7, with no clear D. The CDR3 sequence is 12 residues long. Germline CDR1 and CDR2: GTSNPN and SVGIG (reference sequence). Deletions cut 5 bases from V and 1 base from J, with 9 bases between.

A few counts support this clonotype. This chain connects TRBV29-1 to TRBJ2-5; weak D call: TRBD2 (5 bases). Trimming left V 4 bases short and J 9 bases short, with 9 bases between. This CDR3 comprises 10 residues. Germline CDR1 is SQVTM and CDR2 is ANQGSEA. The CDR3 region has the DNA TGCAGCGTTGTAGAACTAGCCCAGTACTTC. Translating gives CSVVELAQYF.

The chain has TRBV20-1 and TRBJ2-4; tentatively, D is TRBD1 (5 bases). The V end lost 6 bases, the J end lost 8 bases, and 11 bases lay between the germline ends. The CDR3 spans 11 residues. Germline-derived CDR1 and CDR2 are DFQATT and SNEGSKA (reference sequence). This CDR3 reads CSAAFRDIQYF. Here the CDR3 DNA reads TGCAGTGCCGCCTTCAGGGACATTCAGTACTTC.

The chain employs TRBV5-1 and TRBJ2-7; tentative D call: TRBD1 (6 bases). Germline CDR1 reads SGHRS; CDR2 reads YFSETQ. The CDR3 has 15 amino acids. V lost 3 bases, J lost 3 bases, and 16 bases lay in between. CDR3 nucleotide sequence: TGCGCCAGCAGCTCCTCCGGACAGTCCATCTACGAGCAGTACTTC. It specifies CASSSSGQSIYEQYF.